This T cell receptor (beta chain) originates from a study of chemoradiotherapy in HPV16-positive cancers. Generated by immunoSEQ multiplex PCR, the TCRdb table keeps only in-frame clones and is missing some. This repertoire shows 25,000 to 30,000 clones, 90% to 95% found once; its top ten account for around 23%. The CDR3 has 15 amino acids. From germline, CDR1 is SGHNT and CDR2 YYREEE (reference sequence). Trimming took 2 bases from V and 1 from J, leaving 12 bases between them. The chain uses TRBV5-4 and TRBJ2-5; D not resolved. The source is a human donor with HPV-associated anogenital cancer. Sequencing used blood, obtained from a patient who underwent chemoradiotherapy. As DNA, the CDR3 is TGTGCCAGCAGCTTACCCTTCTCCGGCCAAGAGACCCAGTACTTC. Its translation: CASSLPFSGQETQYF.